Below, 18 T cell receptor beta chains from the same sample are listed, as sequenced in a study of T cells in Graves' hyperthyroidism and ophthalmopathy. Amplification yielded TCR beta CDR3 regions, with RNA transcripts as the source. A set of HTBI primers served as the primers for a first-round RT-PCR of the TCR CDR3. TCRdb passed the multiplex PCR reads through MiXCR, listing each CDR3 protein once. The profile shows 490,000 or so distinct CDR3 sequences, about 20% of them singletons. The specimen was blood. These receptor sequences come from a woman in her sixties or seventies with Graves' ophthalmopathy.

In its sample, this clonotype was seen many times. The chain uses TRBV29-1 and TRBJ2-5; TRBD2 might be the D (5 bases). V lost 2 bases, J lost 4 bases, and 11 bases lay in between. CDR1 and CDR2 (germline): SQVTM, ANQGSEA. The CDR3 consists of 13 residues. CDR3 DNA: TGCAGCGTTGAATCTTCTGGAGGAGAGACCCAGTACTTC. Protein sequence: CSVESSGGETQYF.

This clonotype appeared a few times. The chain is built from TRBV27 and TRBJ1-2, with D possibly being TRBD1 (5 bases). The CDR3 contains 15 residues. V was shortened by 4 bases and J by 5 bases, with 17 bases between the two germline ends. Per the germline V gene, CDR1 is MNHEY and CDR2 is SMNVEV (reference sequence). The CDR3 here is CASSSRASREYGYTF. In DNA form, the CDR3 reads TGTGCCAGCAGTTCCCGGGCGAGCAGGGAGTATGGCTACACCTTC.

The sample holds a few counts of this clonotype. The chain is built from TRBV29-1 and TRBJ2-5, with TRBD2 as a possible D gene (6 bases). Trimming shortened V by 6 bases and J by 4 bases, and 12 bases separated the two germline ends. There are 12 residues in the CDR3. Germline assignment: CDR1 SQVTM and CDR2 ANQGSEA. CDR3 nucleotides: TGCAGCGTCAACTCCGGGGGAGAGACCCAGTACTTC. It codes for CSVNSGGETQYF. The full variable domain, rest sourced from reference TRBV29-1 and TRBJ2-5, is SAVISQKPSRDICQRGTSLTIQCQVDSQVTMMFWYRQQPGQSLTLIATANQGSEATYESGFVIDKFPISRPNLTFSTLTVSNMSPEDSSIYLCSVNSGGETQYFGPGTRLLVL.

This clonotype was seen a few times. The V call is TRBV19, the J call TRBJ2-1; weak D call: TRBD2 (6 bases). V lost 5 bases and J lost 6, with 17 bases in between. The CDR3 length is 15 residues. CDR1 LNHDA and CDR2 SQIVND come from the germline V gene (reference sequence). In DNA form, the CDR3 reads TGTGCCAGTAGTGCGACCCACGCGGGAATCAATGAGCAGTTCTTC. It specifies CASSATHAGINEQFF.

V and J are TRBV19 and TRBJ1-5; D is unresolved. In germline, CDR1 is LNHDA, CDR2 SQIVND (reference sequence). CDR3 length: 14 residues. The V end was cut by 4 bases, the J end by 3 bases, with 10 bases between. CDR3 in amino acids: CASSTGGFNQPQHF. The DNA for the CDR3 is TGTGCCAGTAGTACCGGAGGGTTCAATCAGCCCCAGCATTTT.

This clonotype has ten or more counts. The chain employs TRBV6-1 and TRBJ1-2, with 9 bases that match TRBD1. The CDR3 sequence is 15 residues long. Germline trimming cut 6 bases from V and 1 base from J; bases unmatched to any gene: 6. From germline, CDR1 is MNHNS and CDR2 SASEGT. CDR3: CASRSGQGFNYGYTF. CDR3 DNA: TGTGCCAGCAGGTCGGGACAGGGATTTAACTATGGCTACACCTTC.

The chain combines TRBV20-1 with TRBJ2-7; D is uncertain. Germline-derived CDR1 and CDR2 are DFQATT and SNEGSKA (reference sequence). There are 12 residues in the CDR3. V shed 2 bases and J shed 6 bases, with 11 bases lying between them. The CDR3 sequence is CSARNPAGEQYF. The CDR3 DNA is TGCAGTGCTAGAAATCCAGCCGGCGAGCAGTACTTC.

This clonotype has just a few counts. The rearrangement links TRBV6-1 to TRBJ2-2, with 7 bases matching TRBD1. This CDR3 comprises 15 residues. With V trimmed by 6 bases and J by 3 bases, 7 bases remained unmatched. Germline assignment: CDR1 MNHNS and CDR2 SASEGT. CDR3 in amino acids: CASRPDRAHTGELFF. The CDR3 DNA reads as TGTGCCAGCAGACCAGACAGGGCCCACACCGGGGAGCTGTTTTTT.

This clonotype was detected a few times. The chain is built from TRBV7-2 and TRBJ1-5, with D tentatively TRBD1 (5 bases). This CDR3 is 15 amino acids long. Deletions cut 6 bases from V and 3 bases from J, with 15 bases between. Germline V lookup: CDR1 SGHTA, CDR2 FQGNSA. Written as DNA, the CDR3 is TGTGCCAGCAGTCCCATGGGAGGGGACAATCAGCCCCAGCATTTT. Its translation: CASSPMGGDNQPQHF.

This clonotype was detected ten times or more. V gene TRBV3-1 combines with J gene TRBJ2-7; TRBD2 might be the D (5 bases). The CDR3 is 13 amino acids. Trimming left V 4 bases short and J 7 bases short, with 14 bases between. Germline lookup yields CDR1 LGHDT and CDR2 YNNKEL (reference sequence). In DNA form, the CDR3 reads TGTGCCAGCAGCCTCGGGCCGTCGGGGGAGCAGTACTTC. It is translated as CASSLGPSGEQYF.

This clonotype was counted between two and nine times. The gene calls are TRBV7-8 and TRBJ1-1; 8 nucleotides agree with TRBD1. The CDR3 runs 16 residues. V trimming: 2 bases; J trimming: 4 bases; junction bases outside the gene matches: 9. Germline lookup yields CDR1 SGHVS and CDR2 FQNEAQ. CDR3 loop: CASSLLSVQGATEAFF. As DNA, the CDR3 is TGTGCCAGCAGCTTATTGTCGGTGCAGGGGGCCACTGAAGCTTTCTTT. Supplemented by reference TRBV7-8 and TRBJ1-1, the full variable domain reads GAGVSQSPRYKVAKRGQDVALRCDPISGHVSLFWYQQALGQGPEFLTYFQNEAQLDKSGLPSDRFFAERPEGSVSTLKIQRTQQEDSAVYLCASSLLSVQGATEAFFGQGTRLTVV.

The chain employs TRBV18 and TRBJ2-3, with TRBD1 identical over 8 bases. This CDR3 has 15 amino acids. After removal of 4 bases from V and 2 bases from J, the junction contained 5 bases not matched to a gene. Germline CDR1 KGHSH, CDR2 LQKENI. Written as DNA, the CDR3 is TGTGCCAGCTCACGCCGACAGGGGATCACAGATACGCAGTATTTT. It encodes CASSRRQGITDTQYF.

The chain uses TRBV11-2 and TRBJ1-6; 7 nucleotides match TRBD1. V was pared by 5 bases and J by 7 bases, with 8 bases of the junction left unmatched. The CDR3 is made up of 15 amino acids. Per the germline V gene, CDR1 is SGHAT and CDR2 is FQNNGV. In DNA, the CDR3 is TGTGCCAGCAGCACCCGACAGGGACGGAATTCACCCCTCCACTTT. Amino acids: CASSTRQGRNSPLHF.

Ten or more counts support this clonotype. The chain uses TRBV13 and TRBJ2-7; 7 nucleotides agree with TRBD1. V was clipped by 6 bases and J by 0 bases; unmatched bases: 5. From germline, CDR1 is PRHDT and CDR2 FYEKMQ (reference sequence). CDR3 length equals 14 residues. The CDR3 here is CASSRRDSSYEQYF. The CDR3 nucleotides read TGTGCCAGCAGTCGCCGGGACAGCTCCTACGAGCAGTACTTC.

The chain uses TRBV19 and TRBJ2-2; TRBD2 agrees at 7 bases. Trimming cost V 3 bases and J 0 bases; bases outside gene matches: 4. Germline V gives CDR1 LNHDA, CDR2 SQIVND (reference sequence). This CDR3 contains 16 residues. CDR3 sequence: CASSIPSGPNTGELFF. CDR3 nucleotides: TGTGCCAGTAGTATCCCTAGCGGACCGAACACCGGGGAGCTGTTTTTT.

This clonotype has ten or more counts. DNA for the CDR3: TGTGCCAGCAGCTCGTCGGATTACGAGCAGTACTTC. Translated, it gives CASSSSDYEQYF. The rearrangement uses TRBV7-2 and TRBJ2-7; D unresolved. V was trimmed by 4 bases and J by 4 bases, leaving 8 bases between them. This CDR3 has 12 amino acids. Germline lookup yields CDR1 SGHTA and CDR2 FQGNSA.

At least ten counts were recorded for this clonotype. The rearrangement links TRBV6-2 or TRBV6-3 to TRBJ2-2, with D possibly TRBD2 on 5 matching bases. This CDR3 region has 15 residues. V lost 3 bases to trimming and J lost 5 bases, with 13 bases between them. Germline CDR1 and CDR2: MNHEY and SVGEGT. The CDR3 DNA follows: TGTGCCAGCAGTTATTTTCGGGAAGGGACCGGGGAGCTGTTTTTT. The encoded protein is CASSYFREGTGELFF.

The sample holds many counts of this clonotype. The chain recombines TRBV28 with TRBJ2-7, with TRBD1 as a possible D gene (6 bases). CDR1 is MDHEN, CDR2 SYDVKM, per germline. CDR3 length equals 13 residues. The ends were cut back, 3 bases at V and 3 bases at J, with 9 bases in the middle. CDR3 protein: CASSLDSYYEQYF. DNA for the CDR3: TGTGCCAGCAGTTTGGACAGTTACTACGAGCAGTACTTC. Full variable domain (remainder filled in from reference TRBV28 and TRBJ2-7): DVKVTQSSRYLVKRTGEKVFLECVQDMDHENMFWYRQDPGLGLRLIYFSYDVKMKEKGDIPEGYSVSREKKERFSLILESASTNQTSMYLCASSLDSYYEQYFGPGTRLTVT.